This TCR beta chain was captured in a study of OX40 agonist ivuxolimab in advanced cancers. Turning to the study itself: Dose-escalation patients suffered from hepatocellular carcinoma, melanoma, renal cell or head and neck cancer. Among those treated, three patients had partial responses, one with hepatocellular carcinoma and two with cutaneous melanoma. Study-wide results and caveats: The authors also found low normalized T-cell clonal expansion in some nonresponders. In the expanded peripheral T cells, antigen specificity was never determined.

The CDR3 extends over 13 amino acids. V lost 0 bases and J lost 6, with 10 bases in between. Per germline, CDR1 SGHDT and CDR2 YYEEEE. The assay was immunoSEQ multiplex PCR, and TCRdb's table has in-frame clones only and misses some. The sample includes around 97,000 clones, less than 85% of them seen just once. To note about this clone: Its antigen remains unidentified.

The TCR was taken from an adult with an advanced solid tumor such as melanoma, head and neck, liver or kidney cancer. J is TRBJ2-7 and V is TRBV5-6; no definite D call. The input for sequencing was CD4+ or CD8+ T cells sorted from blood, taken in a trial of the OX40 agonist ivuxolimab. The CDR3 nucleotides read TGTGCCAGCAGCTTGGCCATGGGTTCCGAGCAGTACTTC. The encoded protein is CASSLAMGSEQYF.